The clone carrying this T cell receptor (beta chain) has more than one count but fewer than ten. The germline CDR1 and CDR2 sequences are LNHDA and SQIVND (reference sequence). The CDR3 length is 17 residues. The V segment lost 1 base and the J segment 6 bases; nucleotides outside the gene matches: 11. The assay was immunoSEQ multiplex PCR, and TCRdb's table has in-frame clones only and misses some. The sample has more than 200,000 clones, approximately 89% seen once. The sample is drawn from a study of blood T cell repertoires in COVID-19. This study enrolled people aged 18 to 89 from roughly 24 US geographic areas.

The specimen sequenced was PBMCs or T cells enriched from blood (not recorded which). This TCR derives from a woman in her twenties or thirties with acute COVID-19. V and J are TRBV19 and TRBJ1-5; TRBD1 agrees at 8 bases. Here the CDR3 reads CASSIVQAGGMGQPQHF. Written as DNA, the CDR3 is TGTGCCAGTAGTATAGTTCAGGCAGGGGGCATGGGTCAGCCCCAGCATTTT.